Listed below are T cell receptor beta chains from one sample, sequenced in a study of blood T cell repertoires in COVID-19. Here immunoSEQ multiplex PCR was the method, and the copy in TCRdb shows in-frame clones only, minus some. The sample lists hundreds of thousands of clones; 89% were seen once. The sample taken for sequencing was peripheral blood. The origin of the receptors is a woman under 40 with COVID-19, enrolled during active disease. The CDR3 runs from the conserved cysteine through the conserved F or W.

v_call	j_call	cdr3_aa
TRBV29-1	TRBJ2-1	CSIPRQGSYNEQFF
TRBV24-1	TRBJ1-2	CATSDEQEGYGYTF
TRBV14	TRBJ2-3	CASSQQGARDTQYF
TRBV6-6	TRBJ2-3	CASSSRGQRQYF
TRBV9	TRBJ1-2	CASTPTGANYGYTF
TRBV18	TRBJ1-1	CASSPPSGVPEAFF
TRBV10-2	TRBJ2-3	CATFRFTRTDTQYF
TRBV19	TRBJ1-6	CASSSRQYNSPLHF
TRBV7-2	TRBJ1-5	CASSSRTGSNQPQHF
TRBV7-6	TRBJ2-1	CASSLSQPISNEQFF
TRBV10-3	TRBJ2-3	CAIRYGAGGADTQYF
TRBV25-1	TRBJ1-1	CASSEFRRDRTIEAFF
TRBV7-9	TRBJ1-3	CASSSGSGGHNGNTIYF
TRBV11-3	TRBJ2-3	CASSGGRTDTQYF
TRBV28	TRBJ2-5	CASSRHRGTQETQYF
TRBV5-1	TRBJ2-5	CASSLVTGNFGETQYF
TRBV6-1	TRBJ1-5	CASSDSGNQPQHF
TRBV4-3	TRBJ2-3	CASSPDYTDTQYF
TRBV6-1	TRBJ2-3	CASRAKGLARDTQYF
TRBV24-1	TRBJ2-3	CATSRGTDTQYF
TRBV4-2	TRBJ2-3	CASSQDGRGGASDTQYF
TRBV3-1/TRBV3-2	TRBJ1-1	CASKRGHSSNTEAFF
TRBV19	TRBJ1-5	CASRTGGSQPQHF
TRBV6-5	TRBJ2-7	CASSRTNSYEQYF
TRBV28	TRBJ1-6	CASSSLLRTASNSPLHF
TRBV29-1	TRBJ1-1	CSGGGATNTEAFF
TRBV28	TRBJ1-1	CASSPAGGFRNTEAFF
TRBV19	TRBJ1-6	CASARFGEAYNSPLHF
TRBV2	TRBJ2-1	CASRDTSYNEQFF
TRBV7-2	TRBJ1-3	CASSLITGVSGNTIYF
TRBV18	TRBJ1-4	CASSPTGGDEKLFF
TRBV15	TRBJ2-1	CATSSIAGPSYNEQFF
TRBV6-5	TRBJ1-2	CASSYSQHGGGGGYTF
TRBV7-2	TRBJ1-3	CASSRLPGDRRSGNTIYF
TRBV18	TRBJ1-2	CASSPLQGTYGYTF
TRBV4-1	TRBJ2-5	CASSQEPGDSQETQYF
TRBV7-2	TRBJ1-1	CASSFLGTGNTEAFF
TRBV9	TRBJ2-3	CASSGGETPPHTDTQYF
TRBV7-2	TRBJ1-2	CASSTGQGSVYGYTF
TRBV4-1	TRBJ1-2	CASSQEAVDYGYTF
TRBV6-5	TRBJ1-1	CARPPGSDTEAFF
TRBV6-6	TRBJ1-1	CASIGGPNTEAFF
TRBV27	TRBJ2-3	CASSLLQGDTQYF
TRBV11-2	TRBJ2-7	CASSLDWGRTPLQQYF
TRBV4-3	TRBJ2-1	CASSSQLENEQFF
TRBV5-6	TRBJ1-1	CASSYRGARTEAFF
TRBV5-1	TRBJ2-5	CASSSLGGDQETQYF
TRBV19	TRBJ2-2	CASTPGTGGSGELFF
TRBV29-1	TRBJ1-2	CSVEAGEGAYGYTF
TRBV19	TRBJ1-5	CASTDRAYNQPQHF
TRBV24-1	TRBJ1-2	CATSDHSDRAYGYTF
TRBV5-4	TRBJ2-3	CASSLRQGTDTQYF
TRBV6-2/TRBV6-3	TRBJ2-1	CASSRGQVNEQFF
TRBV19	TRBJ1-5	CASKGLVGNQPQHF